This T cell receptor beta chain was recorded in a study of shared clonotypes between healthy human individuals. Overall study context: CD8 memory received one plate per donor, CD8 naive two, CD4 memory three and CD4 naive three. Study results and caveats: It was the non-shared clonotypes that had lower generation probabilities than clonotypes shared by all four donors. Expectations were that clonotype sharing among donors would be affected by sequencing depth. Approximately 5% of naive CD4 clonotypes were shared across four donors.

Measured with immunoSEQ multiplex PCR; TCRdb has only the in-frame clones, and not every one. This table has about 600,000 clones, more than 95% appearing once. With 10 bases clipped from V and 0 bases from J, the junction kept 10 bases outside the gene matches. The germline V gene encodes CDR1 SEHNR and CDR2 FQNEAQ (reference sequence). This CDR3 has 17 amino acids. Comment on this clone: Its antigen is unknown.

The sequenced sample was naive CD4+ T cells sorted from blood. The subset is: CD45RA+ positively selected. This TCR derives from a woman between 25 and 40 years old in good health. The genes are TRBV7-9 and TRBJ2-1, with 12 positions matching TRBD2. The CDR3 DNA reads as TGTGCCACCCCTAGCGGGAGGGACCTCCCCTCCTACAATGAGCAGTTCTTC. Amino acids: CATPSGRDLPSYNEQFF.